This T cell receptor (beta chain) was sequenced during a study of read filtering for tumor transcriptome and immune sequencing. Study results and limitations: Single-read clonotypes: about 83% of IR-seq clonotypes (around 3.4% of reads), around three quarters of RNA-seq clonotypes (44.6% of reads).

The CDR3 has 14 residues. Germline lookup yields CDR1 SEHNR and CDR2 FQNEAQ (reference sequence). A note on this clonotype: The antigen remains undetermined. A much bigger clone sits one base away, suggesting this may be a read error.

This library used 300 to 500 ng RNA and molecular barcoded adaptors spanning alpha/delta and beta/gamma chains. MiXCR, applied by TCRdb to the reads, yields one record per CDR3 protein. The sample shows 13,000 to 15,000 distinct CDR3 sequences, around 21% of them seen only once. Every patient had bone marrow sampled while the disease was active. The chain employs TRBV7-9 and TRBJ1-1; 10 bases line up with TRBD1. The J call could be wrong; TRBJ2-5 is a better fit for the DNA end. The sequenced material came from a population of CD138-negative cells sorted from bone marrow. The clonotype comes from a donor at least 40 years old with multiple myeloma. CDR3 residues: CASSSPGQGFDQYF. The CDR3 DNA is TGTGCCAGCAGCTCACCGGGACAGGGGTTTGACCAGTACTTC.